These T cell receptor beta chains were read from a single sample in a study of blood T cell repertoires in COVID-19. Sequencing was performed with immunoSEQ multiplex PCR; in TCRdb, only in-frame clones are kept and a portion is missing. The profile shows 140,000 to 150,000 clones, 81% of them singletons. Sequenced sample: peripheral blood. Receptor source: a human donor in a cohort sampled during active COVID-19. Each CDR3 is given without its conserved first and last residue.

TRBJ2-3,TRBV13,ASSLSDITDTQY
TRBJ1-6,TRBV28,ASSFPGGNSPLH
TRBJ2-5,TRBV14,ASSQDWGQGAKTQY
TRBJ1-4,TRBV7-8,ASSLFPGGEKLF
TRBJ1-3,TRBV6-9,ASSYSGYTGNTIY
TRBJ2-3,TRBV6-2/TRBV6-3,ASSAPPRASTDTQY
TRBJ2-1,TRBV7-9,ASRPVAGVNEQF
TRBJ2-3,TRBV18,ASSPRPLQGASTDTQY
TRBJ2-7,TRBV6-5,ASSYSRDYEQY
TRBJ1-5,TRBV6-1,ASSERAQGGGNQPQH
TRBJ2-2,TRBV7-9,ASSPGQITGELF
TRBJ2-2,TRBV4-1,ASRGLAGANTGELF
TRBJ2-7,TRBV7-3,ASSIGTSGRDEQY
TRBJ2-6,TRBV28,ASRSLQSSGANVLT
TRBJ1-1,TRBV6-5,ASSYSWALNTEAF
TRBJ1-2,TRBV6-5,ASSYRTGLGYT
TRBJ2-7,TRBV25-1,ASSELGGLAYY
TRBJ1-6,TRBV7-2,ASSLGQYRNSPLH
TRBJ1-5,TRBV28,ASRPFYSHQPQH
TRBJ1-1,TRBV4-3,ASSQDWVRTNTEAF
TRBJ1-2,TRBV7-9,ASSLGAAANYGYT
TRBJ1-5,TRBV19,ASSVFQTGGLQPQH
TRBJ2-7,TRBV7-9,ASSSGGYYEQY
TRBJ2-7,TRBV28,ASSLGGRASYEQY
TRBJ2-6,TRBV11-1,ASSLAGQGDSGANVLT
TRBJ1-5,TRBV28,ASSGQQGHQPQH
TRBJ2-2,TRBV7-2,ASRNGEAGELF
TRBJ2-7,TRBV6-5,ASSYSSPARAGEQY
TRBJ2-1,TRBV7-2,ASREATSGRNEQF
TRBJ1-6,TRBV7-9,ASSSTGDSPLH
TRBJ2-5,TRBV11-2,ASSLVGGETQY
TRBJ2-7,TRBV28,ASSLTGSRDEQY
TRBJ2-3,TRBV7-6,ASSRLGLAPTDTQY
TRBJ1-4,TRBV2,ASRLTGGSEKLF
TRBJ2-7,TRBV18,ASSPTGISYEQY
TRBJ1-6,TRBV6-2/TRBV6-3,ASSYSRQGDSPLH
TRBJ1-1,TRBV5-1,ASSLWATGHMNTEAF
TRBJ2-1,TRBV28,ASSLDLYTGYNEQF
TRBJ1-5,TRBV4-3,ASSQDGPRGGNQPQH
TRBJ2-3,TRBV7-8,ASSLGQGASTDTQY
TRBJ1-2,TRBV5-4,ASSPSREVRGYT
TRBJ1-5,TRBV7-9,ASSLERQGRNQPQH
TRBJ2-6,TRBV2,ASSGRFSGANVLT
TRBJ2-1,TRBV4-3,ASSQVAGGNYNEQF
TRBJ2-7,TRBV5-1,ASSRGVGGYEQY
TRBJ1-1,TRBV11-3,ASSFRGNTEAF
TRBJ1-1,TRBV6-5,ASSYQNTGLSEAF
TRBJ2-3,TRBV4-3,ASSQDTFGLQSTDTQY
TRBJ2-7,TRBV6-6,ASRPQSSYEQY
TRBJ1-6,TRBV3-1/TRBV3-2,ASSQVWQSDSPLH
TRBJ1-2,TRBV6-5,ASSYSTPDRGDGYT
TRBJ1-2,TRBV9,ASSVDLLGQGRYGYT
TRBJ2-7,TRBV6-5,ASSYGQGANYEQY
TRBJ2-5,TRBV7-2,ASSFRGSGVLETQY
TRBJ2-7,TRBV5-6,ASSRRTGPTYEQY
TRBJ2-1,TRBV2,ASRWTGQIYNEQF
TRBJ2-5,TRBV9,ASSGGGGETQY
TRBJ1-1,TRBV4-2,ASSRANQGLNTEAF
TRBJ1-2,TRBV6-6,ASSLQLTGSFLYGYT
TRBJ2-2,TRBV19,ASSYGTSFGELF